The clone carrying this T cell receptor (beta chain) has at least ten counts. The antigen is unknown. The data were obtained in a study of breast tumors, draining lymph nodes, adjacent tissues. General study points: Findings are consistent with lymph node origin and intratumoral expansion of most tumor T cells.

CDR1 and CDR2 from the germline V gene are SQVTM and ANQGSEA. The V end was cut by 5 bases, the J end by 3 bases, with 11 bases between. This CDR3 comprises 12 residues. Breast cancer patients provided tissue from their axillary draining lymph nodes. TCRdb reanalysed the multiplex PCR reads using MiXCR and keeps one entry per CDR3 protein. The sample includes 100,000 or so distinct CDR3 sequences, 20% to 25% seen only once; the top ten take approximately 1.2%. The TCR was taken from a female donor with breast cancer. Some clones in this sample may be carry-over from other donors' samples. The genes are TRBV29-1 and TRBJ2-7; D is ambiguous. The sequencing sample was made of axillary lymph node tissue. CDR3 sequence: CSVISGSYEQYF. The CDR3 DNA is TGCAGCGTTATATCGGGCAGCTACGAGCAGTACTTC.